Below, one T cell receptor beta chain is given with its context. No antigen is known for it. This CDR3 is built from 14 residues. Germline V gene data show CDR1 as SGHRS and CDR2 as YFSETQ. The V end was cut by 3 bases, the J end by 4 bases, with 10 bases between. These data originate in a study of cytomegalovirus exposure and HLA in healthy donors. Findings of the study overall: About 87% or about 30% of the time was how often most TCR beta V segments were productive, according to an earlier analysis. In a later analysis, TCR beta V- and J-gene trimming was associated with a missense DCLRE1C variant.

60 Vbeta and 13 Jbeta primers were used in PCR. TCRdb's table, derived via immunoSEQ multiplex PCR, lists solely in-frame clones and lacks some. Of approximately 160,000 clones detected, around 80% appear once; the ten largest clones hold under 6%. This sequence joins TRBV5-1 and TRBJ1-4; D is uncertain. The receptor comes from a woman aged 50 to 60 in good health and CMV-seropositive. Sequencing used PBMCs. The CDR3 loop is CASSSTVDNEKLFF. The CDR3 region has the DNA TGCGCCAGCAGCTCAACAGTGGATAATGAAAAACTGTTTTTT.